A single sample gave rise to the 14 T cell receptor beta chains below, sequenced in a study of OX40 agonist ivuxolimab in advanced cancers. Using immunoSEQ multiplex PCR, the repertoire was profiled, and TCRdb retains in-frame clones only, with some absent. The table includes 70,000 or so clones, about 80% detected once. The specimen comprised CD4+ or CD8+ T cells sorted from blood, sampled in a trial of the OX40 agonist ivuxolimab. The receptors shown here come from an adult with an advanced solid tumor such as melanoma, head and neck, liver or kidney cancer.

The chain combines TRBV5-4 with TRBJ2-3; 11 bases fit TRBD2. CDR3 length: 17 residues. The V segment lost 1 base and the J segment 2 bases; nucleotides outside the gene matches: 6. CDR1 is SGHNT, CDR2 YYREEE, per germline (reference sequence). The CDR3 DNA is TGTGCCAGCAGCTTGAAGGCTAGCGGGGGGTCCACAGATACGCAGTATTTT. Protein: CASSLKASGGSTDTQYF. Drawing the rest from reference TRBV5-4 and TRBJ2-3, the complete variable domain is ETGVTQSPTHLIKTRGQQVTLRCSSQSGHNTVSWYQQALGQGPQFIFQYYREEENGRGNFPPRFSGLQFPNYSSELNVNALELDDSALYLCASSLKASGGSTDTQYFGPGTRLTVL.

V usage is TRBV12-5 and J usage is TRBJ2-5, with 7 positions matching TRBD2. The germline V gene encodes CDR1 LGHNT and CDR2 FRNRAP. The CDR3 has 14 residues. The V gene end was trimmed by 5 bases and the J gene end by 3 bases; junction bases not matched to a gene: 6. The CDR3 sequence: CASGPSGREETQYF. CDR3 DNA sequence: TGTGCTAGTGGTCCCTCGGGGAGGGAAGAGACCCAGTACTTC.

This clone has only one observation. V and J are TRBV29-1 and TRBJ2-7; TRBD1 is a possible D gene (6 bases). The CDR3 covers 13 residues. The germline V gene encodes CDR1 SQVTM and CDR2 ANQGSEA. V dropped 6 bases and J dropped 4 bases, with 16 bases sitting between them. DNA for the CDR3: TGCAGCGTACCCGGGACAACCCTTTACGAGCAGTACTTC. Protein product: CSVPGTTLYEQYF.

The J gene is TRBJ2-7, the V gene TRBV9, with D possibly matching TRBD2 (5 bases). The germline CDR1 and CDR2 sequences are SGDLS and YYNGEE. Trimming left V 1 base short and J 6 bases short, with 14 bases between. There are 14 residues in the CDR3. CDR3 sequence: CASSVRARRSEQYF. In DNA, the CDR3 is TGTGCCAGCAGCGTACGGGCACGGAGGAGCGAGCAGTACTTC.

This clone was found a few times. The chain employs TRBV9 and TRBJ1-6; D is unclear. V was shortened by 0 bases and J by 7 bases, with 5 bases between the two germline ends. CDR3 length: 13 amino acids. Germline loops: CDR1 SGDLS, CDR2 YYNGEE. The CDR3 is CASSVDWNSPLHF. The CDR3 bases are TGTGCCAGCAGCGTAGATTGGAATTCACCCCTCCACTTT.

Concerning this clone itself: At one of its ends the junction is not consistent with the germline gene, which may arise from a read error. This chain uses TRBV7-7 with TRBJ2-1, with 10 bases lining up with TRBD2. This CDR3 comprises 13 residues. Per germline, CDR1 SSHAT and CDR2 FNYEAQ (reference sequence). CDR3 DNA sequence: TGTGCTAGCAGCCAAAGCGGGGGGGCTGAGCAGTTCTTC. As protein: CASSQSGGAEQFF. The variable domain in full, completed from reference TRBV7-7 and TRBJ2-1, reads GAGVSQSPRYKVTKRGQDVTLRCDPISSHATLYWYQQALGQGPEFLTYFNYEAQPDKSGLPSDRFSAERPEGSISTLTIQRTEQRDSAMYRCASSQSGGAEQFFGPGTRLTVL.

J is TRBJ1-2 and V is TRBV19; D not resolved. This CDR3 has 12 residues. Germline loops: CDR1 LNHDA, CDR2 SQIVND (reference sequence). The V end lost 8 bases, the J end lost 2 bases, and 9 bases lay between the germline ends. This CDR3 is CASSEQNYGYTF. DNA for the CDR3: TGTGCCAGTTCCGAACAGAACTATGGCTACACCTTC.

V gene TRBV12-5 combines with J gene TRBJ2-2, with 9 bases identical to TRBD2. The V and J ends lost 7 bases and 4 bases, in that order; junction bases with no gene match: 10. Germline CDR1 LGHNT, CDR2 FRNRAP. The CDR3 runs 16 residues. This chain's CDR3 is CASANSGGGSTGELFF. CDR3 sequence (DNA): TGTGCTAGTGCTAATAGCGGGGGCGGAAGCACCGGGGAGCTGTTTTTT. The complete variable domain, with remaining parts taken from reference TRBV12-5 and TRBJ2-2, reads DARVTQTPRHKVTEMGQEVTMRCQPILGHNTVFWYRQTMMQGLELLAYFRNRAPLDDSGMPKDRFSAEMPDATLATLKIQPSEPRDSAVYFCASANSGGGSTGELFFGEGSRLTVL.

J is TRBJ2-2 and V is TRBV6-6; TRBD2 matches 13 bases. This CDR3 region has 16 residues. Trimming took 2 bases from V and 6 from J; bases not matched to a gene: 3. CDR1 and CDR2 from the germline V gene are MNHNY and SVGAGI (reference sequence). Here the CDR3 DNA reads TGTGCCAGCAGTTACGGACTAGCGGGGGCGGCCGGGGAGCTGTTTTTT. Translation: CASSYGLAGAAGELFF.

J is TRBJ1-1 and V is TRBV6-5; TRBD1 aligns across 7 bases. CDR3 length: 13 amino acids. Germline V gene lookup returns CDR1 MNHEY and CDR2 SVGAGI. V was clipped by 6 bases and J by 3 bases; unmatched bases: 4. DNA for the CDR3: TGTGCCAGCAGCCCAGGGGGGGACACTGAAGCTTTCTTT. Translating gives CASSPGGDTEAFF.

This chain connects TRBV19 to TRBJ2-7, with D perhaps assigned TRBD1 or TRBD2 (5 bases each). This CDR3 contains 15 residues. The V end lost 1 base, the J end lost 5 bases, and 15 bases lay between the germline ends. Germline lookup yields CDR1 LNHDA and CDR2 SQIVND (reference sequence). The CDR3, as DNA: TGTGCCAGTAGTATAGGGGCAGGGAGAAGGAACGAGCAGTACTTC. Protein: CASSIGAGRRNEQYF.

The chain links TRBV5-1 to TRBJ2-5; 7 bases align to TRBD1. Looked up from germline, CDR1 is SGHRS and CDR2 is YFSETQ. CDR3 length equals 12 residues. Losses at the gene ends were 4 bases for V and 5 bases for J; bases not matched to a gene: 2. The chain's CDR3 is CASSRDSETQYF. The CDR3 DNA reads as TGCGCCAGCAGCCGGGACAGCGAGACCCAGTACTTC.

By frequency in the sample, this clone is medium-sized (0.01 to 0.1%). Distinct nucleotide sequences in the sample also encode this CDR3. The chain recombines TRBV18 with TRBJ1-3; no clear D. Trimming stripped 1 base from V and 4 bases from J, with 8 bases between. The CDR3 is 14 amino acids. CDR1 KGHSH and CDR2 LQKENI come from the germline V gene. For the CDR3, the DNA is TGTGCCAGCTCACCACAGGGTTCGGGAAACACCATATATTTT. It yields the protein CASSPQGSGNTIYF. The full variable domain, with the rest looked up from reference TRBV18 and TRBJ1-3, is NAGVMQNPRHLVRRRGQEARLRCSPMKGHSHVYWYRQLPEEGLKFMVYLQKENIIDESGMPKERFSAEFPKEGPSILRIQQVVRGDSAAYFCASSPQGSGNTIYFGEGSWLTVV.

The V and J genes are TRBV11-3 and TRBJ2-1, with D perhaps TRBD1 (5 bases). The CDR3 has 13 amino acids. With 1 base removed from V and 9 bases from J, the gap between germline ends came to 10 bases. Germline V lookup: CDR1 SGHNT, CDR2 YENEEA. In DNA, the CDR3 is TGTGCCAGCAGCTTAGGTTCTAGGGGTGAGCAGTTCTTC. Translation: CASSLGSRGEQFF.